The clone carrying this T cell receptor (beta chain) has only one observation. Its matching antigen is unknown. The data are from a study of identical twins. Regarding the study as a whole: Fewer insertions marked abundant cord blood beta clonotypes; young adult naive trended weakly, memory not at all.

Each CDR3 protein gets one entry after TCRdb re-called the 5' RACE reads with MiXCR. Altogether around 490,000 distinct CDR3 sequences are present, around 15% being singletons, with the ten largest covering roughly 0.43%. A further study also used this sample, focusing on yellow fever vaccine responses in identical twins.

The sample taken for sequencing was CD4+ T cells sorted from blood. The TCR sequence derives from a woman aged 18-29 years in good health.

For the CDR3, the DNA is TGCAGCGTTGTAACCCTAGGGAACACTGAAGCTTTCTTT. Translating it yields CSVVTLGNTEAFF. The genes are TRBV29-1 and TRBJ1-1; D not resolved. The germline CDR1 and CDR2 sequences are SQVTM and ANQGSEA. The CDR3 contains 13 residues. V was cut by 4 bases and J by 1 base, with 10 bases left in between.